This is a list of T cell receptor beta chains from one sample in a study of blood T cell repertoires in COVID-19. TCRdb's table, derived via immunoSEQ multiplex PCR, lists solely in-frame clones and lacks some. The table lists about 95,000 clones, approximately 84% of them singletons. Sequencing used peripheral blood. The receptors originated from a man older than 75 with active or convalescent COVID-19. CDR3s include the opening cysteine and the closing phenylalanine or tryptophan. A D gene is named only where the DNA matches it firmly. Size tells how often a clone was seen (once, few, many) or the class of an expanded clone, and some rows leave it out.

TRBJ1-5,TRBV4-1,NA,NA,CASSPVSNQPQHF,TGCGCCAGCAGCCCAGTTAGCAATCAGCCCCAGCATTTT
TRBJ1-4,TRBV5-6,NA,NA,CASSGWGGRPSTNEKLFF,TGTGCCAGCAGCGGCTGGGGGGGTCGGCCATCAACTAATGAAAAACTGTTTTTT
TRBJ1-1,TRBV15,NA,NA,CATSRAVQEVLAFF,TGTGCCACCAGCAGAGCGGTTCAGGAGGTTTTAGCTTTCTTT
TRBJ2-3,TRBV3-1/TRBV3-2,NA,TRBD2,CASSLGLAGSTDTQYF,TGTGCCAGCAGCCTTGGACTAGCGGGGAGCACAGATACGCAGTATTTT
TRBJ2-3,TRBV6-2/TRBV6-3,NA,TRBD2,CASSYSQLAGGTDTQYF,TGTGCCAGCAGTTACTCGCAACTAGCGGGGGGAACAGATACGCAGTATTTT
TRBJ1-2,TRBV5-6,few,TRBD1,CASSLDRGISNYGYTF,TGTGCCAGCAGCTTGGACAGGGGAATTTCTAACTATGGCTACACCTTC
TRBJ1-2,TRBV13,NA,TRBD1,CASSLGSPGGLYGYTF,TGTGCCAGCAGCTTAGGCTCCCCAGGGGGCCTCTATGGCTACACCTTC
TRBJ2-3,TRBV3-1/TRBV3-2,NA,NA,CASSQEPAGTLNTDTQYF,TGTGCCAGCAGCCAAGAACCAGCCGGGACTCTAAACACAGATACGCAGTATTTT
TRBJ2-2,TRBV11-2,NA,TRBD2,CASIRTSGGRGGELFF,TGTGCCAGCATTCGGACTAGCGGGGGGCGAGGCGGGGAGCTGTTTTTT
TRBJ1-5,TRBV24-1,once,NA,CATSDLGGYINQPQHF,TGTGCCACCAGTGATTTAGGGGGATATATCAATCAGCCCCAGCATTTT
TRBJ2-5,TRBV5-1,NA,NA,CASSFGQRETQYF,TGCGCCAGCAGCTTTGGACAGAGAGAGACCCAGTACTTC
TRBJ2-5,TRBV7-2,NA,NA,CASSFLVWETQYF,TGTGCCAGCAGCTTCTTAGTGTGGGAGACCCAGTACTTC
TRBJ2-1,TRBV27,NA,TRBD2,CASSFLAGGPHEQFF,TGTGCCAGCAGTTTCCTAGCGGGGGGGCCGCATGAGCAGTTCTTC
TRBJ1-2,TRBV5-1,few,NA,CASRAPDRSGYTF,TGCGCCAGCAGGGCACCCGACAGGTCCGGCTACACCTTC
TRBJ2-6,TRBV9,NA,NA,CASSGYGSSGANVLTF,TGTGCCAGCAGCGGATACGGGAGTTCTGGGGCCAACGTCCTGACTTTC
TRBJ1-1,TRBV18,NA,NA,CASSPTTGMNTEAFF,TGTGCCAGCTCACCAACGACGGGGATGAACACTGAAGCTTTCTTT
TRBJ2-7,TRBV19,few,NA,CASSIRVGYEQYF,TGTGCCAGTAGTATCAGGGTGGGCTACGAGCAGTACTTC
TRBJ2-1,TRBV14,NA,TRBD1,CASSQVDRVPYNEQFF,TGTGCCAGCAGCCAAGTAGACAGGGTGCCCTACAATGAGCAGTTCTTC
TRBJ2-1,TRBV28,NA,NA,CASSFRLRGGNEQFF,TGTGCCAGCAGTTTCAGACTCCGGGGTGGGAATGAGCAGTTCTTC
TRBJ1-2,TRBV5-1,NA,TRBD1,CASSLGQNYGYTF,TGCGCCAGCAGCCTGGGACAGAACTATGGCTACACCTTC
TRBJ1-2,TRBV7-9,few,NA,CASSLDAPGGYTF,TGTGCCAGCAGCTTAGACGCCCCGGGGGGCTACACCTTC
TRBJ1-5,TRBV3-1/TRBV3-2,NA,TRBD1,CASSSRQGLSQPQHF,TGTGCCAGCAGCTCGAGACAGGGATTGAGTCAGCCCCAGCATTTT
TRBJ2-5,TRBV30,NA,NA,CAWAHQGTQYF,TGTGCCTGGGCCCACCAGGGGACCCAGTACTTC
TRBJ2-3,TRBV15,NA,TRBD1,CATSRDPGQGADTQYF,TGTGCCACCAGCAGGGACCCGGGACAGGGGGCAGATACGCAGTATTTT
TRBJ1-1,TRBV5-6,NA,TRBD1,CASRSRDRGWTEAFF,TGTGCCAGCAGGTCCCGGGACAGGGGCTGGACTGAAGCTTTCTTT
TRBJ1-6,TRBV5-1,NA,TRBD1,CASSIGQGDTLHF,TGCGCCAGCAGCATAGGACAGGGGGACACCCTCCACTTT
TRBJ1-4,TRBV18,NA,NA,CASSLLALEYDEKLFF,TGTGCCAGCTCACTTTTAGCCCTCGAATATGATGAAAAACTGTTTTTT
TRBJ2-1,TRBV7-3,NA,TRBD1,CASSATGVRAQFF,TGTGCCAGCAGCGCCACAGGGGTAAGGGCGCAGTTCTTC
TRBJ1-1,TRBV19,NA,NA,CASSIEPQGNTEAFF,TGTGCCAGTAGTATAGAACCTCAGGGTAACACTGAAGCTTTCTTT
TRBJ1-3,TRBV7-2,NA,NA,CASSLRRVSGNTIYF,TGTGCCAGCAGCTTGAGGCGGGTCTCTGGAAACACCATATATTTT
TRBJ1-5,TRBV2,few,NA,CASRKEQGQPQHF,TGTGCCAGCCGTAAAGAACAGGGACAGCCCCAGCATTTT
TRBJ2-3,TRBV4-1,NA,TRBD2,CASSRMTSPDTQYF,TGCGCCAGCAGCCGAATGACTAGCCCAGATACGCAGTATTTT
TRBJ2-1,TRBV28,NA,NA,CASSPLTGVYNEQFF,TGTGCCAGCAGTCCGCTGACGGGGGTTTACAATGAGCAGTTCTTC
TRBJ2-6,TRBV14,NA,NA,CASSQWGVGANVLTF,TGTGCCAGCAGCCAATGGGGCGTTGGGGCCAACGTCCTGACTTTC
TRBJ2-3,TRBV2,NA,TRBD2,CASNLGGVQDTQYF,TGTGCCAGCAATTTGGGGGGGGTGCAAGATACGCAGTATTTT
TRBJ1-1,TRBV6-2/TRBV6-3,NA,TRBD1,CASSFGTGPEAFF,TGTGCCAGCAGTTTCGGGACAGGGCCCGAAGCTTTCTTT
TRBJ1-2,TRBV9,NA,TRBD1,CASSFGQAVYGYTF,TGTGCCAGCAGCTTCGGACAGGCGGTCTATGGCTACACCTTC
TRBJ2-7,TRBV2,NA,TRBD1,CASRKQGAGEQYF,TGTGCCAGCAGGAAACAGGGGGCGGGTGAGCAGTACTTC
TRBJ1-3,TRBV7-9,NA,NA,CASSLDSLATGNTIYF,TGTGCCAGCAGTCTGGACAGCCTGGCTACTGGAAACACCATATATTTT
TRBJ1-2,TRBV5-3,NA,NA,CARSLARGSYGYTF,TGTGCCAGAAGCTTGGCTCGGGGATCCTATGGCTACACCTTC
TRBJ2-7,TRBV19,few,TRBD1,CASSRRQGAEAYEQYF,TGTGCCAGTAGTAGGAGACAGGGGGCTGAAGCCTACGAGCAGTACTTC
TRBJ2-4,TRBV5-1,NA,TRBD2,CASSFTGTSQNIQYF,TGCGCCAGCAGCTTTACCGGGACTAGCCAAAACATTCAGTACTTC